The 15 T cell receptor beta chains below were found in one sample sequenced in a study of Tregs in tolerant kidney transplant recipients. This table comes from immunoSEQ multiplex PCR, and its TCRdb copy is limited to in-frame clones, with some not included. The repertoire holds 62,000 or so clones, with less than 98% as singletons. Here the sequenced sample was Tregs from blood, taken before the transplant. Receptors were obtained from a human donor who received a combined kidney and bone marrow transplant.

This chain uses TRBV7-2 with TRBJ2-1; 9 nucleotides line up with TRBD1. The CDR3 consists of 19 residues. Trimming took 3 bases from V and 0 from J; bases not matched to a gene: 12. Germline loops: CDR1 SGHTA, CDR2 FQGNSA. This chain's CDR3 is CASSFPWTGDVSSYNEQFF. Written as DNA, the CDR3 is TGTGCCAGCAGCTTTCCCTGGACAGGGGATGTTAGCTCCTACAATGAGCAGTTCTTC.

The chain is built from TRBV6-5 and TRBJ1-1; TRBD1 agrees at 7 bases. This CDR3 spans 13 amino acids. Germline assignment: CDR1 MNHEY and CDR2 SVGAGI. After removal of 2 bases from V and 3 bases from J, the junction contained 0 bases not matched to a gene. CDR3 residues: CASSYDRDTEAFF. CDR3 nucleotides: TGTGCCAGCAGTTACGACAGGGACACTGAAGCTTTCTTT.

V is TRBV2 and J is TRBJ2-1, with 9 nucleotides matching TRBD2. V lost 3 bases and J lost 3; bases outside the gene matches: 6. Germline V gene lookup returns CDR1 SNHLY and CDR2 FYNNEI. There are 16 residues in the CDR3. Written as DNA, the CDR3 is TGTGCCAGCAGTGACACTAGCGGGCTCCGCTACAATGAGCAGTTCTTC. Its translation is CASSDTSGLRYNEQFF.

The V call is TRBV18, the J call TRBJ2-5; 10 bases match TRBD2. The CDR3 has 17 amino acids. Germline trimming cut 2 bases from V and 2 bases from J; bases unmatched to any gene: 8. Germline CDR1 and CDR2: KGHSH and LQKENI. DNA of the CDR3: TGTGCCAGCTCACCAGAGCGAACTAGCGGGGCTCAAGAGACCCAGTACTTC. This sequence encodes CASSPERTSGAQETQYF. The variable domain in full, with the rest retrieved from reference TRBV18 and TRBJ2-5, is NAGVMQNPRHLVRRRGQEARLRCSPMKGHSHVYWYRQLPEEGLKFMVYLQKENIIDESGMPKERFSAEFPKEGPSILRIQQVVRGDSAAYFCASSPERTSGAQETQYFGPGTRLLVL.

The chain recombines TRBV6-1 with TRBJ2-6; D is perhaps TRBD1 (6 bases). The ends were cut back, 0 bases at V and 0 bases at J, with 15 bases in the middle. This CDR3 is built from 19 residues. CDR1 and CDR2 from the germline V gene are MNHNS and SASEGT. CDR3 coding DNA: TGTGCCAGCAGTGAAGCGCTTCAGGGGTTCAGCTCTGGGGCCAACGTCCTGACTTTC. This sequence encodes CASSEALQGFSSGANVLTF.

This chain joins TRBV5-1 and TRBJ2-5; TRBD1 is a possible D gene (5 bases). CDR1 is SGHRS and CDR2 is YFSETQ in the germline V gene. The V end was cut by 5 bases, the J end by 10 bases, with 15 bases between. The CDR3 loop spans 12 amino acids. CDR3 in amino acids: CASRGMGPIQYF. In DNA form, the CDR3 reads TGCGCCAGCAGAGGTATGGGGCCGATCCAGTACTTC.

Here the CDR3 reads CASTNRLARGAGGTNLYGYTF. The CDR3, as DNA: TGCGCCAGCACCAATCGCCTCGCCCGAGGGGCAGGGGGCACCAACCTATATGGCTACACCTTC. This sequence joins TRBV10-1 and TRBJ1-2; 8 positions agree with TRBD1. The length of the CDR3 is 21 residues. Germline V gives CDR1 WNHNN, CDR2 SYGVQD (reference sequence). The V and J ends lost 7 bases and 5 bases, in that order; junction bases with no gene match: 30.

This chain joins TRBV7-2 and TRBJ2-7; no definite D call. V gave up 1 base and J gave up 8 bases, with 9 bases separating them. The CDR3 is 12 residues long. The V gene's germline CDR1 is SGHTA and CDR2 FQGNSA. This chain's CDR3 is CASSLGHQQQYF. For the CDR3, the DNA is TGTGCCAGCAGCTTAGGACATCAACAGCAGTACTTC. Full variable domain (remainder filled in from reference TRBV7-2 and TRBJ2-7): GAGVSQSPSNKVTEKGKDVELRCDPISGHTALYWYRQSLGQGLEFLIYFQGNSAPDKSGLPSDRFSAERTGGSVSTLTIQRTQQEDSAVYLCASSLGHQQQYFGPGTRLTVT.

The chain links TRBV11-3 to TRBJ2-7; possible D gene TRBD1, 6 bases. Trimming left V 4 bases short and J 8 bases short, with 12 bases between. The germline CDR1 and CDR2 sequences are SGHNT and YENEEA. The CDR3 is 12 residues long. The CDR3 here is CASSSDSPKQYF. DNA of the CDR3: TGTGCCAGCAGCTCGGACAGCCCAAAGCAGTACTTC.

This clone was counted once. Here the CDR3 DNA reads TGTGCCAGCAGCCAAGTTTTTAGCGGTGTTACCCAATTAGCCAAAAACATTCAGTACTTC. It encodes CASSQVFSGVTQLAKNIQYF. V is TRBV4-2 and J is TRBJ2-4; D is perhaps TRBD2 (6 bases). The germline gives CDR1 LGHNA, CDR2 YNFKEQ. V lost 1 base, J lost 0 bases, and 22 bases lay in between. There are 20 residues in the CDR3.

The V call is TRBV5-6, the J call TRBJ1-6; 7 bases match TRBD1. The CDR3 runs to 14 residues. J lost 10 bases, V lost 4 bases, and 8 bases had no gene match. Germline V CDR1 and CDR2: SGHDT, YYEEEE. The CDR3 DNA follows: TGTGCCAGCAGCCTTTGGACAGGCCAGTCACCCCTCCACTTT. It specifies CASSLWTGQSPLHF.

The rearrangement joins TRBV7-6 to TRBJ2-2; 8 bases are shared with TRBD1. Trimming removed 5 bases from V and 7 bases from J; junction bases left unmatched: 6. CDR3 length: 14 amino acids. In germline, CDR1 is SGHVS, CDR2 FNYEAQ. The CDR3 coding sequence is TGTGCCAGCAGCCCGCAGGGGGCACTCGGGGAGCTGTTTTTT. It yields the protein CASSPQGALGELFF. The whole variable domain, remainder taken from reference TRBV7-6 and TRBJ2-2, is GAGVSQSPRYKVTKRGQDVALRCDPISGHVSLYWYRQALGQGPEFLTYFNYEAQQDKSGLPNDRFSAERPEGSISTLTIQRTEQRDSAMYRCASSPQGALGELFFGEGSRLTVL.

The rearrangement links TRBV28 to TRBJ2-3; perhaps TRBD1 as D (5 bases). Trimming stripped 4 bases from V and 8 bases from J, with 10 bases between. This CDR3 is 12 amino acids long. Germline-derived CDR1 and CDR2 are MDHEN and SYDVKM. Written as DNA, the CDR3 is TGTGCCAGCAGTTACCCTAGGGGTACGCAGTATTTT. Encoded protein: CASSYPRGTQYF. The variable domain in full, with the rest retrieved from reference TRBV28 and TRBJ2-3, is DVKVTQSSRYLVKRTGEKVFLECVQDMDHENMFWYRQDPGLGLRLIYFSYDVKMKEKGDIPEGYSVSREKKERFSLILESASTNQTSMYLCASSYPRGTQYFGPGTRLTVL.

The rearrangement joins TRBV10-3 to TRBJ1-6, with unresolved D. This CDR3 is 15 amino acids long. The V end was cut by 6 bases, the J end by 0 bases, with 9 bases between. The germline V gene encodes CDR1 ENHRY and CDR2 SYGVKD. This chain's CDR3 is CAISGSDSYNSPLHF. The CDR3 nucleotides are TGTGCCATCAGCGGGTCAGACTCCTATAATTCACCCCTCCACTTT.

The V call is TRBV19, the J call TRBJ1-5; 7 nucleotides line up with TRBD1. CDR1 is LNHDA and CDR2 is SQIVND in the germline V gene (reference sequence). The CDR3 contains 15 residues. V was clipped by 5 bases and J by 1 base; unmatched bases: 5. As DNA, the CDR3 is TGTGCCAGTAGTTTAAACAGGGGAAGCAATCAGCCCCAGCATTTT. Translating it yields CASSLNRGSNQPQHF.